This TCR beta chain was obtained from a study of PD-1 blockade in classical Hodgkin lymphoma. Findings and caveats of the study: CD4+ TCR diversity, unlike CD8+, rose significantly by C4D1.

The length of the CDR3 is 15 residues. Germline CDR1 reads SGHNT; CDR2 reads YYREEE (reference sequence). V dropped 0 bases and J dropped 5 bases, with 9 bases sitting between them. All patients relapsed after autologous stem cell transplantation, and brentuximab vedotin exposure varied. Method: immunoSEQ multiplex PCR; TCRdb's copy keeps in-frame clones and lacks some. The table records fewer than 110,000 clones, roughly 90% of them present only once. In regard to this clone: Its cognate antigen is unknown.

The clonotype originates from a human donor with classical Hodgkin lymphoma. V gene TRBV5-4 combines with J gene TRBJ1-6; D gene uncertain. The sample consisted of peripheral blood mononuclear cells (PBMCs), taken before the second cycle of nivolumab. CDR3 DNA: TGTGCCAGCAGCTTGGCGGCACTAAATAATTCACCCCTCCACTTT. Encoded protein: CASSLAALNNSPLHF.